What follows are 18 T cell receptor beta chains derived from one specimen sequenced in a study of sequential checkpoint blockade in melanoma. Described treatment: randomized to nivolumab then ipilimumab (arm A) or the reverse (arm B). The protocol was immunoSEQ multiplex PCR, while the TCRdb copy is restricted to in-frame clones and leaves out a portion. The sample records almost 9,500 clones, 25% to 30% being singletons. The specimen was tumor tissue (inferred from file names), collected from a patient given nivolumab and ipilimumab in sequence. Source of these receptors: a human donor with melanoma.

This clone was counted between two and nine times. The CDR3 sequence is CASSYGQGRSGNTIYF. The CDR3 nucleotides are TGTGCCAGCAGCTACGGACAGGGAAGGTCTGGAAACACCATATATTTT. This chain connects TRBV9 to TRBJ1-3; 8 nucleotides line up with TRBD1. Germline V lookup: CDR1 SGDLS, CDR2 YYNGEE. J gave up 1 base and V 4 bases, and 7 bases lay outside the gene matches. The CDR3 extends over 16 amino acids.

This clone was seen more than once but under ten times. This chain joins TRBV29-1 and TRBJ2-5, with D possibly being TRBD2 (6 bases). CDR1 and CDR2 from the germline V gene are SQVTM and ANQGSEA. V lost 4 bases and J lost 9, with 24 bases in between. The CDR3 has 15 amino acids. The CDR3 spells CSVVRGAGPGNPQYF. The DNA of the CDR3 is TGCAGCGTTGTGCGGGGAGCAGGGCCCGGTAATCCCCAGTACTTC.

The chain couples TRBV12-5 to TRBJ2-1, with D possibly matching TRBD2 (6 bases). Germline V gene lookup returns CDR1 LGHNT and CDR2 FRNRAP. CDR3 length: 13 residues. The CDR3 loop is CASMSLGGMKQFF. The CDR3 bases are TGTGCCAGCATGTCTCTGGGGGGAATGAAGCAGTTCTTC.

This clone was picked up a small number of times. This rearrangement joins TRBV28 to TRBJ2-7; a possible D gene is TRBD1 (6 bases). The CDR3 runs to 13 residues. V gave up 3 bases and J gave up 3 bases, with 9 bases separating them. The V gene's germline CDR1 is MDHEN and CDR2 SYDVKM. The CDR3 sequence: CASSLGASYEQYF. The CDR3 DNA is TGTGCCAGCAGTTTGGGGGCTAGCTACGAGCAGTACTTC. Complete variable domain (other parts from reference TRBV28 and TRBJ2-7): DVKVTQSSRYLVKRTGEKVFLECVQDMDHENMFWYRQDPGLGLRLIYFSYDVKMKEKGDIPEGYSVSREKKERFSLILESASTNQTSMYLCASSLGASYEQYFGPGTRLTVT.

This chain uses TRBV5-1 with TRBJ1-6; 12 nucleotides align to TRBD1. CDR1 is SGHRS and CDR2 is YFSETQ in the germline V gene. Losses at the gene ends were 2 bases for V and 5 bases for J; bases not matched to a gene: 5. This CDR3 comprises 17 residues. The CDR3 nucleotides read TGCGCCAGCAGCTTAACAGGGACAGGGGGCCATAATTCACCCCTCCACTTT. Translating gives CASSLTGTGGHNSPLHF.

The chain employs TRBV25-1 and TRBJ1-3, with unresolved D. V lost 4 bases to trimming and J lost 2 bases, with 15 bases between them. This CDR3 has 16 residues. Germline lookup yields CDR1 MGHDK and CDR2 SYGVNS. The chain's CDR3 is CASSAYRTLPGNTIYF. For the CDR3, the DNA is TGTGCCAGCAGTGCCTACAGAACACTACCTGGAAACACCATATATTTT. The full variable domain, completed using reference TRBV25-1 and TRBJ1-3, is EADIYQTPRYLVIGTGKKITLECSQTMGHDKMYWYQQDPGMELHLIHYSYGVNSTEKGDLSSESTVSRIRTEHFPLTLESARPSHTSQYLCASSAYRTLPGNTIYFGEGSWLTVV.

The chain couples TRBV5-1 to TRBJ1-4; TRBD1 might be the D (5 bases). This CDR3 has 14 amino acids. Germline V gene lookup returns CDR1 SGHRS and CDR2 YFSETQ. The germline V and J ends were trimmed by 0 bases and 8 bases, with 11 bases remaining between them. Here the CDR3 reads CASSLAAGREKLFF. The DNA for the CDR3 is TGCGCCAGCAGCTTGGCGGCGGGGCGGGAAAAACTGTTTTTT. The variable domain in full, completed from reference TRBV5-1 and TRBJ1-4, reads KAGVTQTPRYLIKTRGQQVTLSCSPISGHRSVSWYQQTPGQGLQFLFEYFSETQRNKGNFPGRFSGRQFSNSRSEMNVSTLELGDSALYLCASSLAAGREKLFFGSGTQLSVL.

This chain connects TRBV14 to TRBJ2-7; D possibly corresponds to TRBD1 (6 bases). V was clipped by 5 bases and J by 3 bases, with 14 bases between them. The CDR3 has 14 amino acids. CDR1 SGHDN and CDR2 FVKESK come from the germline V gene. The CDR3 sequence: CASSSKGEFYEQYV. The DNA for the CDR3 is TGTGCCAGCAGCTCTAAGGGGGAGTTCTACGAGCAGTACGTC.

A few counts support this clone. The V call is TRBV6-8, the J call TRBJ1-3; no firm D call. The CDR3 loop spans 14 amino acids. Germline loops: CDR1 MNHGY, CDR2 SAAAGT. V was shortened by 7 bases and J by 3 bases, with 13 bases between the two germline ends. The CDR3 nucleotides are TGTGCCAGCACACCTGGAGGGAGTGGAAACACCATATATTTT. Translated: CASTPGGSGNTIYF.

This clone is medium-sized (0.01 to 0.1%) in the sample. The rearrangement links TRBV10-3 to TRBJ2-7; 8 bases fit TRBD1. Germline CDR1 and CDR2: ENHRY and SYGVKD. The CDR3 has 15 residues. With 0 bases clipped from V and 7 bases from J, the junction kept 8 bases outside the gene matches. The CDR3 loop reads CAISESMTGVREQYF. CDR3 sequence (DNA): TGTGCCATCAGTGAGTCCATGACAGGGGTCCGTGAGCAGTACTTC.

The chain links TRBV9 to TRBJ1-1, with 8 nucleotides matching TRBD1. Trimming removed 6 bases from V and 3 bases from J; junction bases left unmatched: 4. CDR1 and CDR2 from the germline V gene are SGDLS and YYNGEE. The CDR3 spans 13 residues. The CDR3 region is CASTSDRDTEAFF. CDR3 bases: TGTGCCAGCACCTCGGACAGGGACACTGAAGCTTTCTTT.

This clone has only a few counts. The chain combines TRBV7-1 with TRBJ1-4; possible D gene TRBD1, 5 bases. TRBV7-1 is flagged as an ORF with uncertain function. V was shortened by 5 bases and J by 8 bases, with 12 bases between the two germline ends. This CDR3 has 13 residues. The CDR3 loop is CASSPPGGEKLFF. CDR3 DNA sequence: TGTGCCAGCAGCCCTCCCGGGGGAGAAAAACTGTTTTTT.

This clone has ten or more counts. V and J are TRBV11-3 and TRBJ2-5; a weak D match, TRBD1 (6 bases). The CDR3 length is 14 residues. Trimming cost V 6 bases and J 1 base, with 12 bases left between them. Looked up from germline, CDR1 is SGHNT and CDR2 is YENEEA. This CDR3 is CASRTGTSQETQYF. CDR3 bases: TGTGCCAGCAGGACCGGGACAAGCCAAGAGACCCAGTACTTC.

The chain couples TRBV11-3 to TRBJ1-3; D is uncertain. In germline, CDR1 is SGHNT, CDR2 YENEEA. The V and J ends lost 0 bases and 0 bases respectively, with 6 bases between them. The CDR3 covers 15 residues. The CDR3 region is CASSLEYTSGNTIYF. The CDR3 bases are TGTGCCAGCAGCTTAGAATACACCTCTGGAAACACCATATATTTT.

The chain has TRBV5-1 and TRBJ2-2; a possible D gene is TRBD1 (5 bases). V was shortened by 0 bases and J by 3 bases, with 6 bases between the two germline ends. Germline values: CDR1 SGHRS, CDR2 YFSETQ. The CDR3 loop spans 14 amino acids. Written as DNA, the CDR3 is TGCGCCAGCAGCTTGGGGGGCCACACCGGGGAGCTGTTTTTT. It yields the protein CASSLGGHTGELFF.

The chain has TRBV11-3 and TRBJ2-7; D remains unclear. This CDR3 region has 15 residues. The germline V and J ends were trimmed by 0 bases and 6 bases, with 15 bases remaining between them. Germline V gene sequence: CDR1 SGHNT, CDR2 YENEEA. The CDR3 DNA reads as TGTGCCAGCAGCTTAGATCCGTTACCCCACCGCGAGCAGTACTTC. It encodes CASSLDPLPHREQYF.

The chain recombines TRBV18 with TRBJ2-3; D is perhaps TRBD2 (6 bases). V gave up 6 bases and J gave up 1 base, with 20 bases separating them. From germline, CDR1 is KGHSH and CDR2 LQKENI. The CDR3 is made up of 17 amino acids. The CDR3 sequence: CASSPGVSRERTDTQYF. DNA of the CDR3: TGTGCCAGCTCGCCGGGAGTATCCAGAGAACGCACAGATACGCAGTATTTT.

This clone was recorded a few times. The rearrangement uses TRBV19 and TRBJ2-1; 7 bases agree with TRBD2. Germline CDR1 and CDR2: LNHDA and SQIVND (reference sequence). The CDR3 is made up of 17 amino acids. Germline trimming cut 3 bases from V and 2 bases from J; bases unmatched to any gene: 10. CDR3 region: CASSMFSPGLAYNEQFF. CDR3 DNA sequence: TGTGCCAGTAGTATGTTCAGCCCTGGACTAGCCTACAATGAGCAGTTCTTC.